Shown below are 6 T cell receptor beta chains from a single sample sequenced in a study of shared clonotypes between healthy human individuals. TCRdb's copy holds only in-frame clones and misses some; the assay was immunoSEQ multiplex PCR. The sample shows 450,000 to 500,000 clones, over 65% of them seen only once. The sequenced sample was PBMCs. Receptors were obtained from a woman aged 40 to 50 in good health. Some clones in this sample may be carry-over from other donors' samples.

This clone has a count of ten or more. This chain uses TRBV4-1 with TRBJ1-2; D is ambiguous. This CDR3 spans 13 amino acids. V was shortened by 6 bases and J by 1 base, with 9 bases between the two germline ends. Germline assignment: CDR1 MGHRA and CDR2 YSYEKL. The DNA of the CDR3 is TGCGCCAGCAGTACACGGCTTAACTATGGCTACACCTTC. Translation: CASSTRLNYGYTF.

The CDR3: CASSKAEVERGHFYNEQFF. The CDR3 DNA sequence: TGTGCCAGCAGCAAAGCGGAAGTAGAAAGGGGGCATTTCTACAATGAGCAGTTCTTC. The rearrangement uses TRBV21-1 and TRBJ2-1; the D call TRBD1 from the table was never checked on the DNA. TRBV21-1 is classified as a pseudogene. This CDR3 has 19 amino acids.

This clone was counted once. The chain carries TRBV19 and TRBJ2-1, with 11 bases that match TRBD2. The CDR3 is 18 amino acids. Germline V gene lookup returns CDR1 LNHDA and CDR2 SQIVND (reference sequence). With V trimmed by 3 bases and J by 0 bases, 7 bases remained unmatched. The CDR3 region is CASSMGTSGRISYNEQFF. For the CDR3, the DNA is TGTGCCAGTAGTATGGGGACTAGCGGCCGAATCTCCTACAATGAGCAGTTCTTC.

The chain joins TRBV7-9 to TRBJ2-7; D is unresolved. Germline V CDR1 and CDR2: SEHNR, FQNEAQ (reference sequence). CDR3 size: 15 residues. Trimming took 1 base from V and 4 from J, leaving 14 bases between them. CDR3 amino acids: CASSLDGPEPYEQYF. The CDR3 bases are TGTGCCAGCAGCTTAGATGGGCCGGAGCCGTACGAGCAGTACTTC. The complete variable domain, with remaining parts taken from reference TRBV7-9 and TRBJ2-7, reads DTGVSQNPRHKITKRGQNVTFRCDPISEHNRLYWYRQTLGQGPEFLTYFQNEAQLEKSRLLSDRFSAERPKGSFSTLEIQRTEQGDSAMYLCASSLDGPEPYEQYFGPGTRLTVT.

The genes are TRBV18 and TRBJ1-5; D remains ambiguous. CDR3 size: 13 residues. Germline V gene lookup returns CDR1 KGHSH and CDR2 LQKENI. V was shortened by 3 bases and J by 7 bases, with 10 bases between the two germline ends. CDR3 loop: CASSPVAGQPQHF. For the CDR3, the DNA is TGTGCCAGCTCACCTGTGGCGGGGCAGCCCCAGCATTTT.

Remarks on this clone: A far bigger clonotype differs at one base, so this is likely a read error. The chain carries TRBV7-8 and TRBJ2-7; the D is unclear. CDR3 length: 11 amino acids. Germline CDR1 SGHVS, CDR2 FQNEAQ. V lost 3 bases and J 0 bases, leaving 0 bases between the germline ends. The CDR3 nucleotides are TGTGCCAGCAGCTTCTCCTACGAGCAGTACTTC. Translating gives CASSFSYEQYF.